The rows below give T cell receptor beta chains drawn from one sample of a study of blood T cell repertoires in COVID-19. Measured with immunoSEQ multiplex PCR; TCRdb has only the in-frame clones, and not every one. The sample carries 70,000 to 95,000 clones, 75% to 85% recorded once. Sequences were obtained from peripheral blood. These receptors were collected from a woman aged 50 to 65 with acute or convalescent COVID-19. Each CDR3 is given with its conserved first and last residue. A D gene is named only where the DNA matches it firmly. A clone size is listed for some rows: how often the clone was seen (once, few, many), or a class if it is expanded.

cdr3_nt: TGTGCCAGCAGTTTATCGAGCGAGGGTTCTTACGAGCAGTACTTC
cdr3_aa: CASSLSSEGSYEQYF
j_call: TRBJ2-7
clone_size: once
d_call: .
v_call: TRBV27

cdr3_nt: TGTGCCAGCAGCTCCCGACAGGGCGGGGGGGAGACCCAGTACTTC
cdr3_aa: CASSSRQGGGETQYF
j_call: TRBJ2-5
clone_size: .
d_call: .
v_call: TRBV7-2

cdr3_nt: TGTGCCACCCACCAGGGCATTTTAAGTAATTCACCCCTCCACTTT
cdr3_aa: CATHQGILSNSPLHF
j_call: TRBJ1-6
clone_size: few
d_call: .
v_call: TRBV5-4

cdr3_nt: TGTGCCAGCAGCCTTAGAGGGCGGGAGGGCACAGATACGCAGTATTTT
cdr3_aa: CASSLRGREGTDTQYF
j_call: TRBJ2-3
clone_size: .
d_call: TRBD2
v_call: TRBV13

cdr3_nt: TGCGCCAGCAGCTGGGGGGACGGGACCTACGAGCAGTACTTC
cdr3_aa: CASSWGDGTYEQYF
j_call: TRBJ2-7
clone_size: .
d_call: .
v_call: TRBV5-1

cdr3_nt: TGCGCCAGCAGCTTGGAACCCGCGGGACTAGCGGGTGTGAATGAGCAGTTCTTC
cdr3_aa: CASSLEPAGLAGVNEQFF
j_call: TRBJ2-1
clone_size: .
d_call: TRBD2
v_call: TRBV5-1

cdr3_nt: TGTGCCAGCAGCTACAGGGGCGCGGGTGAAAAACTGTTTTTT
cdr3_aa: CASSYRGAGEKLFF
j_call: TRBJ1-4
clone_size: .
d_call: TRBD1
v_call: TRBV5-4

cdr3_nt: TGCGCCAGCAGCTTGGACCTAGCCTGGAAGGGAAACATTCAGTACTTC
cdr3_aa: CASSLDLAWKGNIQYF
j_call: TRBJ2-4
clone_size: .
d_call: .
v_call: TRBV5-1

cdr3_nt: TGTGCCAGCAGTTTACTAGGAGGTAATCAGCCCCAGCATTTT
cdr3_aa: CASSLLGGNQPQHF
j_call: TRBJ1-5
clone_size: .
d_call: .
v_call: TRBV28

cdr3_nt: TGCGCCAGCAGCTTGGAAGGGACTGGATACTACGAGCAGTACTTC
cdr3_aa: CASSLEGTGYYEQYF
j_call: TRBJ2-7
clone_size: .
d_call: .
v_call: TRBV5-1

cdr3_nt: TGTGCCAGCAGGACCGTTACAGGGGATCCTGAAGCTTTCTTT
cdr3_aa: CASRTVTGDPEAFF
j_call: TRBJ1-1
clone_size: once
d_call: TRBD1
v_call: TRBV6-4

cdr3_nt: TGCGCCAGCAGCTTTACAGGGATGTTCCAAGAGACCCAGTACTTC
cdr3_aa: CASSFTGMFQETQYF
j_call: TRBJ2-5
clone_size: .
d_call: .
v_call: TRBV5-1

cdr3_nt: TGTGCCAGCTCTCTCGGACAGGGGGCTTTTGGGAATCAGCCCCAGCATTTT
cdr3_aa: CASSLGQGAFGNQPQHF
j_call: TRBJ1-5
clone_size: .
d_call: TRBD1
v_call: TRBV11-2

cdr3_nt: TGTGCCAGCAGTCAGCGGGCTAGCACAGATACGCAGTATTTT
cdr3_aa: CASSQRASTDTQYF
j_call: TRBJ2-3
clone_size: .
d_call: .
v_call: TRBV7-2

cdr3_nt: TGCAGTGTTAGGACAGAGTATGGCTACACCTTC
cdr3_aa: CSVRTEYGYTF
j_call: TRBJ1-2
clone_size: .
d_call: .
v_call: TRBV20-1

cdr3_nt: TGCAGCGTTGGTGGGACTAGCGGGAATTTCGGGACCCAGTACTTC
cdr3_aa: CSVGGTSGNFGTQYF
j_call: TRBJ2-5
clone_size: once
d_call: TRBD2
v_call: TRBV29-1

cdr3_nt: TGTGCCAGCAGCGTAGGGGGGGTAGTTTCCTACAATGAGCAGTTCTTC
cdr3_aa: CASSVGGVVSYNEQFF
j_call: TRBJ2-1
clone_size: once
d_call: .
v_call: TRBV9

cdr3_nt: TGTGCCAGCAGACTAGCGGGGGCAAACAATGAGCAGTTCTTC
cdr3_aa: CASRLAGANNEQFF
j_call: TRBJ2-1
clone_size: .
d_call: TRBD2
v_call: TRBV2

cdr3_nt: TGCAGCGTTGAAGATCGTGGAGACGAGCAGTACTTC
cdr3_aa: CSVEDRGDEQYF
j_call: TRBJ2-7
clone_size: .
d_call: .
v_call: TRBV29-1

cdr3_nt: TGTGCCACCAGTGATTTGGTAGCTAGCGGGAGGGCCCTGGGCACCGGGGAGCTGTTTTTT
cdr3_aa: CATSDLVASGRALGTGELFF
j_call: TRBJ2-2
clone_size: .
d_call: TRBD2
v_call: TRBV24-1

cdr3_nt: TGTGCCAGCAGCTTGACAGGGGGCTATGGCTACACCTTC
cdr3_aa: CASSLTGGYGYTF
j_call: TRBJ1-2
clone_size: .
d_call: TRBD1
v_call: TRBV7-2

cdr3_nt: TGTGCCAGCAGCTTCACCAAGGGGTTTGGATACAATGAGCAGTTCTTC
cdr3_aa: CASSFTKGFGYNEQFF
j_call: TRBJ2-1
clone_size: .
d_call: .
v_call: TRBV28

cdr3_nt: TGTGCCAGCAGCCAAGAGGGACAGACGAACACCGGGGAGCTGTTTTTT
cdr3_aa: CASSQEGQTNTGELFF
j_call: TRBJ2-2
clone_size: .
d_call: TRBD1
v_call: TRBV4-2

cdr3_nt: TGCGCCAGCCGAGGAGCTGGAGGGGTGGGGGGTAATGAGCAGTTCTTC
cdr3_aa: CASRGAGGVGGNEQFF
j_call: TRBJ2-1
clone_size: .
d_call: .
v_call: TRBV5-1

cdr3_nt: TGTGCCAGCAGCTTAGCGGGAGGAAGGGAGCAGTACTTC
cdr3_aa: CASSLAGGREQYF
j_call: TRBJ2-7
clone_size: .
d_call: .
v_call: TRBV7-6

cdr3_nt: TGTGCCAGCAGGAGGGGACTCTTCTCAGAATACGAGCAGTACTTC
cdr3_aa: CASRRGLFSEYEQYF
j_call: TRBJ2-7
clone_size: .
d_call: .
v_call: TRBV2